These T cell receptor beta chains were read from a single sample in a study of OX40 agonist ivuxolimab in advanced cancers. Sequenced by immunoSEQ multiplex PCR; TCRdb stores in-frame clones only, minus some. The sample holds roughly 53,000 clones, roughly 90% seen once. Sequenced here: CD4+ or CD8+ T cells sorted from blood, sampled in a trial of the OX40 agonist ivuxolimab. The receptors originated from an adult with an advanced solid tumor such as melanoma, head and neck, liver or kidney cancer. CDR3s include the opening cysteine and the closing phenylalanine or tryptophan. The D gene is left open where the match is weak. Size values are once, few and many counts, or a class for expanded clones, and some rows have none.

j_call: TRBJ1-1; clone_size: .; d_call: .; v_call: TRBV11-2; cdr3_nt: TGTGCCAGCAGCTTAGGGGGGGGCGTGAACACTGAAGCTTTCTTT; cdr3_aa: CASSLGGGVNTEAFF
j_call: TRBJ2-7; clone_size: .; d_call: .; v_call: TRBV5-6; cdr3_nt: TGTGCCAGCAGCGCCAACTACGAGCAGTACTTC; cdr3_aa: CASSANYEQYF
j_call: TRBJ2-7; clone_size: .; d_call: .; v_call: TRBV14; cdr3_nt: TGTGCCAGCAGCCAAAAGGGGACTCCGAGGGAGCAGTACTTC; cdr3_aa: CASSQKGTPREQYF
j_call: TRBJ2-7; clone_size: .; d_call: TRBD1; v_call: TRBV6-5; cdr3_nt: TGTGCCAGCAAAGGACAGGGGGCGTCATACGAGCAGTACTTC; cdr3_aa: CASKGQGASYEQYF
j_call: TRBJ2-2; clone_size: once; d_call: .; v_call: TRBV7-9; cdr3_nt: TGTGCCAGCATCACGGGGGAGACAGGGAACACCGGGGAGCTGTTTTTT; cdr3_aa: CASITGETGNTGELFF
j_call: TRBJ2-5; clone_size: .; d_call: .; v_call: TRBV19; cdr3_nt: TGTGCCAGTAGTATAATGGGGGCCGTGGAGACCCAGTACTTC; cdr3_aa: CASSIMGAVETQYF
j_call: TRBJ2-2; clone_size: .; d_call: TRBD2; v_call: TRBV19; cdr3_nt: TGTGCCGGGGCCACTAGCGGGGGTCCGAACACCGGGGAGCTGTTTTTT; cdr3_aa: CAGATSGGPNTGELFF
j_call: TRBJ2-1; clone_size: .; d_call: .; v_call: TRBV5-6; cdr3_nt: TGTGCCAGCAGCTCTAGGAGGACACTGGGGGAGCAGTTCTTC; cdr3_aa: CASSSRRTLGEQFF
j_call: TRBJ2-5; clone_size: .; d_call: .; v_call: TRBV9; cdr3_nt: TGTGCCAGCAGCGTAGGAGGGGTTGGCGAGACCCAGTACTTC; cdr3_aa: CASSVGGVGETQYF
j_call: TRBJ1-1; clone_size: .; d_call: .; v_call: TRBV19; cdr3_nt: TGTGCCAGTAGTACAGGGCGGGCGATGGTCACTGAAGCTTTCTTT; cdr3_aa: CASSTGRAMVTEAFF
j_call: TRBJ1-2; clone_size: .; d_call: TRBD1; v_call: TRBV5-1; cdr3_nt: TGCGCCAGCAGCTCTCCGGGACAGGTCTATGGCTACACCTTC; cdr3_aa: CASSSPGQVYGYTF
j_call: TRBJ2-3; clone_size: once; d_call: TRBD1; v_call: TRBV7-3; cdr3_nt: TGTGCCAGCAGCCCGCAGGGGGTCAGCACAGATACGCAGTATTTT; cdr3_aa: CASSPQGVSTDTQYF
j_call: TRBJ1-6; clone_size: once; d_call: .; v_call: TRBV28; cdr3_nt: TGCGCCAGCAGTTTTATGACATTCGGATCCTATGCCCTCCACTTT; cdr3_aa: CASSFMTFGSYALHF
j_call: TRBJ1-5; clone_size: .; d_call: .; v_call: TRBV11-2; cdr3_nt: TGTGCCAGCAGCTTAGATTATAGGCAGGGGCATCAGCCCCAGCATTTT; cdr3_aa: CASSLDYRQGHQPQHF
j_call: TRBJ2-7; clone_size: .; d_call: TRBD1; v_call: TRBV7-2; cdr3_nt: TGTGCCAGCAGCACAGGGGGACAGAAATTCTACGAGCAGTACTTC; cdr3_aa: CASSTGGQKFYEQYF
j_call: TRBJ1-2; clone_size: .; d_call: .; v_call: TRBV28; cdr3_nt: TGTGCCAGCAGTTCGGCGGTTAACTATGGCTACACCTTC; cdr3_aa: CASSSAVNYGYTF
j_call: TRBJ2-7; clone_size: .; d_call: TRBD1; v_call: TRBV7-7; cdr3_nt: TGTGCTAGCAGCCCGGACAGGGGACCTTCCTACGAGCAGTACTTC; cdr3_aa: CASSPDRGPSYEQYF
j_call: TRBJ2-1; clone_size: .; d_call: .; v_call: TRBV2; cdr3_nt: TGTGCCAGCAGTGGCCAGAAAGGCTCTTACAATGAGCAGTTCTTC; cdr3_aa: CASSGQKGSYNEQFF
j_call: TRBJ2-7; clone_size: .; d_call: TRBD1; v_call: TRBV18; cdr3_nt: TGTGCCAGCTCGCCCGGGACAGGGACCTCCTACGAGCAGTACTTC; cdr3_aa: CASSPGTGTSYEQYF
j_call: TRBJ2-5; clone_size: .; d_call: .; v_call: TRBV7-6; cdr3_nt: TGTGCCAGCAGCCGGATATCCCCTCCAAGGACAATAGGAGAGACCCAGTACTTC; cdr3_aa: CASSRISPPRTIGETQYF
j_call: TRBJ2-1; clone_size: once; d_call: .; v_call: TRBV11-2; cdr3_nt: TGTGCCAGCAGTCCCGACTTAGACAATGAGCAGTTCTTC; cdr3_aa: CASSPDLDNEQFF
j_call: TRBJ2-1; clone_size: few; d_call: TRBD2; v_call: TRBV7-2; cdr3_nt: TGTGCCAGCAGCCCTCTCCTAGCGGGGAGCTCCTACAATGAGCAGTTCTTC; cdr3_aa: CASSPLLAGSSYNEQFF
j_call: TRBJ2-2; clone_size: .; d_call: .; v_call: TRBV5-1; cdr3_nt: TGCGCCTCCCAGGGTAGCGGTGCTACCGGGGAGCTGTTTTTT; cdr3_aa: CASQGSGATGELFF
j_call: TRBJ2-2; clone_size: .; d_call: .; v_call: TRBV28; cdr3_nt: TGTGCCAGCAACCCCAACGCGTGGGGCGAGGACACCGGGGAGCTGTTTTTT; cdr3_aa: CASNPNAWGEDTGELFF
j_call: TRBJ2-7; clone_size: .; d_call: .; v_call: TRBV11-3; cdr3_nt: TGTGCCAGCAGCAACTTAGGTGCGAGGGGGCGGGGCGAGCAGTACTTC; cdr3_aa: CASSNLGARGRGEQYF
j_call: TRBJ2-1; clone_size: once; d_call: .; v_call: TRBV5-4; cdr3_nt: TGTGCCAGCAGCTTGAATTATGAGCAGTTCTTC; cdr3_aa: CASSLNYEQFF
j_call: TRBJ1-1; clone_size: few; d_call: .; v_call: TRBV6-5; cdr3_nt: TGTGCCAGCAGCCCGCCGACAGGGAACACTGAAGCTTTCTTT; cdr3_aa: CASSPPTGNTEAFF
j_call: TRBJ2-6; clone_size: .; d_call: TRBD1; v_call: TRBV7-2; cdr3_nt: TGTGCCAGCAGACAGGGGGCGCAGGCTGGGGCCAACGTCCTGACTTTC; cdr3_aa: CASRQGAQAGANVLTF
j_call: TRBJ1-1; clone_size: once; d_call: TRBD1; v_call: TRBV5-4; cdr3_nt: TGTGCCAGCAGCTTGGCTCAGGGGGCTTCCAATGAAGCTTTCTTT; cdr3_aa: CASSLAQGASNEAFF
j_call: TRBJ2-1; clone_size: .; d_call: .; v_call: TRBV7-2; cdr3_nt: TGTGCCAGCAGCTTAATGCCAGGACCCTACAATGAGCAGTTCTTC; cdr3_aa: CASSLMPGPYNEQFF
j_call: TRBJ2-3; clone_size: .; d_call: .; v_call: TRBV9; cdr3_nt: TGTGCCAGCAGCGCCCCGTTTGGAGATACGCAGTATTTT; cdr3_aa: CASSAPFGDTQYF
j_call: TRBJ2-3; clone_size: .; d_call: .; v_call: TRBV4-1; cdr3_nt: TGCGCCAGCAGCCTTGCAGGTGGCAGGGGCGTTAGCACAGATACGCAGTATTTT; cdr3_aa: CASSLAGGRGVSTDTQYF
j_call: TRBJ2-1; clone_size: once; d_call: .; v_call: TRBV2; cdr3_nt: TGTGCCAGCAGCCACAAGGGTAGAAGCTCCTACAATGAGCAGTTCTTC; cdr3_aa: CASSHKGRSSYNEQFF
j_call: TRBJ2-5; clone_size: .; d_call: .; v_call: TRBV6-1; cdr3_nt: TGTGCCAGCAGTGAGGCAAAGGACAGCTACCAAGAGACCCAGTACTTC; cdr3_aa: CASSEAKDSYQETQYF
j_call: TRBJ1-1; clone_size: .; d_call: .; v_call: TRBV10-2; cdr3_nt: TGCGCCAGCAGGGGGAACACTGAAGCTTTCTTT; cdr3_aa: CASRGNTEAFF
j_call: TRBJ2-3; clone_size: .; d_call: .; v_call: TRBV2; cdr3_nt: TGTGCCAGCAATCCCCCGTTTACAGATACGCAGTATTTT; cdr3_aa: CASNPPFTDTQYF
j_call: TRBJ2-7; clone_size: .; d_call: .; v_call: TRBV27; cdr3_nt: TGTGCCAGCAGAAGGAACCCGGGGGACATAAACGAGCAGTACTTC; cdr3_aa: CASRRNPGDINEQYF
j_call: TRBJ2-1; clone_size: few; d_call: .; v_call: TRBV5-1; cdr3_nt: TGCGCCAGCAGCTTGGGGGCAGGGCCTTACAATGAGCAGTTCTTC; cdr3_aa: CASSLGAGPYNEQFF